This T cell receptor beta chain was identified in a study of CD8 T cells in ankylosing spondylitis (dated by TCRdb to about 2017). In terms of the full investigation: The study set out to find disease-linked TCR variants by profiling T cell receptor beta repertoires in ankylosing spondylitis patients and healthy donors. Peripheral blood was sampled, and synovial fluid was additionally collected from ankylosing spondylitis patients. The full study cohort was made up of about 24 ankylosing spondylitis patients and 108 healthy donors.

For sequencing, an Illumina HiSeq 2500 was employed. Quantitative 5'-RACE with molecular barcodes was the method used to prepare the TCR beta libraries. Concerning the study's data processing: To identify disease-linked TCR variants, a new computational method was used, one built on a probabilistic model of VDJ rearrangement. Clones were called with MiXCR by TCRdb after fastp trimmed the public reads at Q25, and only in-frame beta chains were retained. Every distinct CDR3 protein forms one entry, paired with its most common genes and DNA. The authors' filters were not applied to this entry. A total of about 160,000 distinct CDR3 sequences appear in this sample, approximately 20% of them only once. The top ten constitute approximately 7.8% of the sample. Taken from cysteine to phenylalanine, the CDR3 has 15 residues. Only the CDR3 part of the read is kept: 45 bases, read in frame from the first base. Per the germline V gene, SGHRS is the CDR1 and YFSETQ is the CDR2. Relative to germline, V is missing 5 bases and J is missing 4 bases, with 7 bases of the junction outside any gene match.

This clonotype has more than one count but fewer than ten. Its binding antigen is unknown. No base qualities exist here, and no much larger clone lies one base off it. General findings and caveats noted by the study authors: The disease-linked clones were reported to be significantly enriched in matched synovial fluid samples from ankylosing spondylitis patients. The disease-linked clones had a CD8+ phenotype and were found at relatively low frequencies in peripheral blood. Some TCR beta motif variants had previously been reported in synovial fluid and blood of reactive arthritis patients, which suggested common disease-initiation mechanisms. A TCR beta motif of eight highly homologous amino acid variants appeared characteristic of blood from ankylosing spondylitis patients.

The sequenced sample was blood, either unsorted or a sorted T cell fraction (not recorded which). In this chain, TRBV5-1 is recombined with TRBJ2-1; 9 bases in between match TRBD2. The source is a male donor with ankylosing spondylitis or in good health (not recorded which). The DNA is as follows: TGCGCCAGCAGACAGCTGACTAGCGGTTACAATGAGCAGTTCTTC. This translates into CASRQLTSGYNEQFF. Extended through the reference TRBV5-1 and TRBJ2-1 proteins, this CDR3 yields the full variable domain: KAGVTQTPRYLIKTRGQQVTLSCSPISGHRSVSWYQQTPGQGLQFLFEYFSETQRNKGNFPGRFSGRQFSNSRSEMNVSTLELGDSALYLCASRQLTSGYNEQFFGPGTRLTVL.